One sample yielded the 9 T cell receptor beta chains listed below, sequenced in a study of beta chain features in type 1 diabetes. What was sequenced were expressed TCRB transcripts, since all of the isolated RNA had been reverse transcribed. Method: immunoSEQ multiplex PCR; TCRdb's copy keeps in-frame clones and lacks some. The sample contains 250,000 to 350,000 clones, 14% of which appear only once. The sequenced sample consisted of central memory CD4+ T cells from blood. The origin of the receptors is a man aged 25-45 years in good health.

This clone was counted only a few times. This sample includes further DNA sequences coding for the same CDR3. The CDR3 region has the DNA TGTGCCACCAGCCGGGGGACGGGTGGCTACACCTTC. Its translation: CATSRGTGGYTF. The rearrangement uses TRBV15 and TRBJ1-2, with D tentatively TRBD1 (5 bases). Germline V lookup: CDR1 LNHNV, CDR2 YYDKDF (reference sequence). CDR3 length: 12 residues. Trimming shortened V by 5 bases and J by 7 bases, and 11 bases separated the two germline ends.

This clone was observed at least ten times. The gene calls are TRBV18 and TRBJ1-1, with D perhaps TRBD1 (6 bases). The ends were cut back, 3 bases at V and 0 bases at J, with 8 bases in the middle. The CDR3 spans 14 residues. Germline loops: CDR1 KGHSH, CDR2 LQKENI. CDR3 amino acids: CASSPRGLNTEAFF. The CDR3 DNA reads as TGTGCCAGCTCACCCAGGGGATTGAACACTGAAGCTTTCTTT.

V is TRBV7-2 and J is TRBJ2-7, with TRBD1 matching 7 bases. The germline CDR1 and CDR2 sequences are SGHTA and FQGNSA. Trimming at V came to 5 bases and at J to 3 bases, leaving 7 bases not matched to a gene. The CDR3 is made up of 14 amino acids. CDR3 loop: CASSPGQHNYEQYV. The CDR3 DNA reads TGTGCCAGCAGCCCGGGACAGCATAACTACGAGCAGTACGTC.

This clone occurred a few times. Just one base apart from a much larger clone, this may be a read error. This sequence joins TRBV4-2 and TRBJ2-3; no clear D gene. Trimming cost V 5 bases and J 2 bases, with 5 bases left between them. The CDR3 contains 12 residues. Germline V gene lookup returns CDR1 LGHNA and CDR2 YNFKEQ. The CDR3 sequence: CASSLATDTQYF. CDR3 sequence (DNA): TGTGCCAGCAGCTTAGCCACAGATACGCAGTATTTT.

The rearrangement joins TRBV28 to TRBJ2-7, with a tentative D call TRBD1 (6 bases). The CDR3 extends over 11 amino acids. Germline V gene sequence: CDR1 MDHEN, CDR2 SYDVKM. V lost 5 bases, J lost 4 bases, and 6 bases lay in between. CDR3 nucleotides: TGTGCCAGCAGTAGGGGGTACGAGCAGTACTTC. Its protein is CASSRGYEQYF.

The chain recombines TRBV4-2 with TRBJ2-3, with D possibly matching TRBD2 (7 bases). Trimming removed 5 bases at V and 11 bases at J, with 23 bases between. CDR1 and CDR2 (germline): LGHNA, YNFKEQ. This CDR3 contains 15 residues. The DNA of the CDR3 is TGTGCCAGCAGCACAGAGGGATCGGGACTACAGGGGCAGTATTTT. It specifies CASSTEGSGLQGQYF.

This clone was found a few times. This chain joins TRBV4-2 and TRBJ2-7; D remains unclear. The CDR3 has 16 amino acids. Germline V gene data show CDR1 as LGHNA and CDR2 as YNFKEQ. Deletions cut 5 bases from V and 1 base from J, with 18 bases between. The CDR3 DNA sequence: TGTGCCAGCAGCTTGGTAGTCAGTTGCTCGTCCTACGAGCAGTACGTC. Translating gives CASSLVVSCSSYEQYV.

This clone was detected a few times. The chain has TRBV7-8 and TRBJ2-5; the D gene is possibly TRBD2 (6 bases). Germline CDR1 SGHVS, CDR2 FQNEAQ. The CDR3 runs 16 residues. V was clipped by 1 base and J by 3 bases, with 15 bases between them. The CDR3 loop reads CASSLGRGAKKETQYF. The CDR3 nucleotides are TGTGCCAGCAGCTTAGGGCGGGGAGCAAAAAAAGAGACCCAGTACTTC.

This clone came up a few times. This chain uses TRBV21-1 with TRBJ2-6; the table assigns TRBD1, which was not confirmed against the DNA. TRBV21-1 counts as a pseudogene. The CDR3 is 18 residues long. This CDR3 is CASSTPGTGSSGANVLTF. CDR3 bases: TGTGCCAGCAGCACTCCCGGGACAGGGTCCTCTGGGGCCAACGTCCTGACTTTC.